This T cell receptor beta chain comes out of a study of CD8 T cells in Susac syndrome. Roughly 0.45 to 1 ug RNA was reverse transcribed with random hexamers. Amplification of TCR beta CDR3 spanned 54 Vbeta and 13 Jbeta via immunoSEQ multiplex PCR. From the immunoSEQ multiplex PCR reads, TCRdb called clonotypes with MiXCR, one entry per CDR3 protein. The sample contains around 56,000 distinct CDR3 sequences, just over 90% of which appear only once. This CDR3 is built from 13 residues. V was cut by 3 bases and J by 6 bases, with 11 bases left in between. The authors carried out high-throughput sequencing of TCR beta. They applied it to CD8+ and CD4+ T cells obtained from blood. Healthy donors were controls matched for age and sex.

The genes are TRBV12-3 or TRBV12-4 and TRBJ1-1; D unclear. Sequencing input: CD8+ T cells from PBMCs. This receptor was taken from a human donor in good health. DNA for the CDR3: TGTGCCAGCAGTTTTAGGCCCGACGCTGAAGCTTTCTTT. Encoded protein: CASSFRPDAEAFF.